A selection of T cell receptor beta chains follows, all from one sample in a study of tumor-infiltrating lymphocytes in primary liver carcinoma. Each CDR3 protein gets one entry after TCRdb re-called the multiplex PCR reads with MiXCR. This repertoire shows fewer than 250,000 distinct CDR3 sequences, approximately 65% found once; its top ten account for 6% to 8.5%. Input material: peripheral blood. The receptor source for this set is a woman aged 60-75 years with primary liver carcinoma and hepatitis B virus infection. CDR3s include the opening cysteine and the closing phenylalanine or tryptophan. The D gene is left open where the match is weak. Size values are once, few and many counts, or a class for expanded clones, and some rows have none.

j_call	clone_size	d_call	v_call	cdr3_nt	cdr3_aa
TRBJ2-3	-	TRBD1	TRBV5-1	TGCGCCAGCAGTGGACAGGGCCCTACCCTCACAGATACGCAGTATTTT	CASSGQGPTLTDTQYF
TRBJ1-1	-	-	TRBV6-1	TGTGCCAGCAGTGGACGGTGTACGGGAAGCACTGAAGCTTTCTTT	CASSGRCTGSTEAFF
TRBJ2-7	once	-	TRBV6-1	TGCGCCAGCAGTGACCCAGTTGGTAGCTCCTACGAGCAGTACTTC	CASSDPVGSSYEQYF
TRBJ1-1	-	TRBD1	TRBV28	TGTTCCAGCAGCTGGACAGGGCTGAACACTGAAGCTTTCTTT	CSSSWTGLNTEAFF
TRBJ1-6	few	TRBD1	TRBV6-6	TGTGCCAGCAGTTACTCCCCCGGGACAGGGACTAAAATAAATAATTCACCCCTCCACTTT	CASSYSPGTGTKINNSPLHF
TRBJ2-3	-	-	TRBV7-8	TGTGCCAGCAGCTCAAGACTAACGGGTCGTACAGATACGCAGTATTTT	CASSSRLTGRTDTQYF
TRBJ2-7	few	-	TRBV18	TGTGCCAGCTCATCCCGGACAGCCTTCTACGAGCAGTACTTC	CASSSRTAFYEQYF
TRBJ2-1	once	TRBD2	TRBV28	TGTGCCAGCACTGCAGGGGAGACTAGCGGTTTTTATGATGAGCATTTCTTC	CASTAGETSGFYDEHFF
TRBJ1-3	-	-	TRBV5-6	TGTGCCAGCAGTCCGGGACGGACTTCTGGAAACATCATATATTTT	CASSPGRTSGNIIYF
TRBJ1-4	-	TRBD1	TRBV12-3/TRBV12-4	TGTGCCAGCAGTTTATACGACAGGGATTCTGAAGAACTGTTTTTT	CASSLYDRDSEELFF
TRBJ2-3	-	-	TRBV11-2	TGTGCCAGCATCTTAGGCCCCTCCGTCACAGATACGCAGTATTTT	CASILGPSVTDTQYF
TRBJ2-1	many	TRBD2	TRBV4-1	TGCGCCAGCAGCCAAGGGCCAGCGGGAGGGAACGATGAGCAGTTCTTC	CASSQGPAGGNDEQFF
TRBJ2-4	-	-	TRBV28	TGTGCCAGCAGAGACTCCCCGGGACAAACAAGCCTAGCCAAAAACATTCAGTACTTC	CASRDSPGQTSLAKNIQYF
TRBJ2-3	many	-	TRBV6-5	TGTGCCAGCAGTTTAGGGGTTACTCAAGATACGCAGTATTTT	CASSLGVTQDTQYF
TRBJ1-2	many	-	TRBV6-1	TGTGCCAGCAGTACAGACAGAGGCCTCTATGGCTACACCTTC	CASSTDRGLYGYTF
TRBJ2-2	many	TRBD2	TRBV12-3/TRBV12-4	TGTGCCAGCAGTCGGACTAGAAACACCGGGGAGCTGTTTTTT	CASSRTRNTGELFF
TRBJ2-7	-	-	TRBV28	TGTGCCAGCAGTCTAGTAACCCCCGCGCCGCTACGCGAGCAGTACTTC	CASSLVTPAPLREQYF
TRBJ2-1	-	-	TRBV12-3/TRBV12-4	TGTGCCAGTAGTATCGGACGGAGCTCCTACAATGAGCAGTCCTTC	CASSIGRSSYNEQSF
TRBJ1-1	-	-	TRBV28	TGTGTCAGTAGTTTCCAGGGTTACACAGAAGCTTTCTTT	CVSSFQGYTEAFF
TRBJ2-6	once	-	TRBV2	TGTGCCAGAGCCGGGGGTGCAGGGAGTTCAAATACTGGGGCCAACGTCCTGACTTTC	CARAGGAGSSNTGANVLTF
TRBJ2-7	-	-	TRBV14	TGTCCCAGCAACCAAGGTAGAGGGGAGCAGTACTTC	CPSNQGRGEQYF
TRBJ1-2	-	TRBD1	TRBV5-5	TGTGCCGGCAGCTTTAGGGGGCCGAGCTATGGCTACACCTTC	CAGSFRGPSYGYTF
TRBJ2-7	many	TRBD2	TRBV4-2	TGTGCCAGCAGCCAAGGGACTAGCGGGAGAGGGAGCGAGCAGTACTTC	CASSQGTSGRGSEQYF
TRBJ2-1	-	-	TRBV11-3	TGTGCCAGCAGCTTAGGGGTCCAGGGTCGCAAGGGGCAGTTCTTC	CASSLGVQGRKGQFF
TRBJ1-3	-	-	TRBV6-1	TGTGCCATCAGATTAGGGTTTACAGGAAACACCATATATTTT	CAIRLGFTGNTIYF
TRBJ2-1	few	-	TRBV20-1	TGCAGTGCTAGAAGGACTGCCCTCGATGAGCAGTTCTTC	CSARRTALDEQFF
TRBJ2-1	few	TRBD1	TRBV14	TGTGCCAGCAGCCGCGACCCTGACAGGGGCTCCTACAATGAGCAGTTCTTC	CASSRDPDRGSYNEQFF
TRBJ1-2	-	TRBD1	TRBV2	TGTGCCAGCAGTGGACAGGGGGCGGGCTATGGCTACACCTTC	CASSGQGAGYGYTF
TRBJ1-1	-	-	TRBV11-3	TGTGCCAGCAGCCGTCCACTGGCCACTGAATCTTTCTTT	CASSRPLATESFF
TRBJ2-2	-	-	TRBV29-1	TGCAGCGTTAAGAGTCAGTTGGCCCGGGAGCTGTTTTTT	CSVKSQLARELFF
TRBJ2-7	-	TRBD1	TRBV18	TGTGCCAGCTCAATTACAGGGGAGAGCTCCTACGAGCAGTACTTC	CASSITGESSYEQYF
TRBJ2-1	-	TRBD1	TRBV6-1	TGTGCCAGCACTGGGGGAACAGGGGGATATCTAGGCAATGAGCAGTTCTTC	CASTGGTGGYLGNEQFF
TRBJ2-3	-	-	TRBV7-3	TGTGCCTGCAGCTTAAACCCATTAGGCACAGATACGCAGTATTTT	CACSLNPLGTDTQYF
TRBJ2-5	-	-	TRBV30	TGTGCCTGGAGTGTCCAGGGGGAGGCCCAGTACTTC	CAWSVQGEAQYF
TRBJ2-7	few	-	TRBV29-1	TGCAGCGCCCGTTGGGCCTACGAGCAGTACTTC	CSARWAYEQYF
TRBJ2-5	-	-	TRBV5-1	TGCGCCAGCAGCTTGTTTTTTGGCTCTCAAGAGACCCAGTACTTC	CASSLFFGSQETQYF
TRBJ2-2	few	TRBD1	TRBV6-6	TGTGCCAGCAATAGACAGGGGGCGGTCTCCGGGGAGCTGTTTTTT	CASNRQGAVSGELFF
TRBJ2-7	-	TRBD1	TRBV5-1	TGCGCCAGCAGCTTGGAGAGTGGCGACAGGGGTTGGTCCTACGAGCAGTACTTC	CASSLESGDRGWSYEQYF
TRBJ2-7	few	-	TRBV28	TGTGCCAGCATCCATGGTGGGGCCTCCGGGGAGCAGTACTTC	CASIHGGASGEQYF
TRBJ1-2	once	TRBD1	TRBV28	TGTGCCAGCTCCGGCCCGGGACAGGGGTTTCGCTACACTTTC	CASSGPGQGFRYTF
TRBJ1-4	many	-	TRBV6-1	TGTGCCAGCAGGGAGCAGGGCTTGATGAGTGAAAAACTGTTTTTT	CASREQGLMSEKLFF
TRBJ2-3	-	TRBD1	TRBV11-2	TGTGCCAGCAGCTTGGCTCCAGGGGGCCTACGGAGGGACATAGATACGCAGTATTTT	CASSLAPGGLRRDIDTQYF
TRBJ2-1	-	-	TRBV4-2	TGTGACAGCAGCCAAGTCCCCAGCTCCTATAATGAGCTGTTCTTC	CDSSQVPSSYNELFF
TRBJ2-7	-	-	TRBV6-1	TGTACCAGCAGTGTTGACGGGGGTAGGACATACGAGCAGTACTTC	CTSSVDGGRTYEQYF
TRBJ2-1	-	TRBD2	TRBV24-1	TGTGCCACCAGTGAGGGACTAGCGGGAAATTACAATGAGCAGTTCTTC	CATSEGLAGNYNEQFF
TRBJ2-7	many	TRBD2	TRBV4-1	TGCGCCAGCAGCCAAGAAGGGCTAGCGGGATACGAGCAGTACTTC	CASSQEGLAGYEQYF
TRBJ1-1	-	-	TRBV4-2	TGTGCCAGCGGCCAGCCTATGGCCAGTTGGGGAGGGGTGGCTGAAGCTTTCTTT	CASGQPMASWGGVAEAFF
TRBJ2-5	-	TRBD2	TRBV5-1	TGCACCAGCAGGACTAGCGGGAGCCAGGGGGAGACCCAGTACTTC	CTSRTSGSQGETQYF
TRBJ2-7	-	-	TRBV11-3	TGTGCCAGCAGCGTAAGTTCAGCCAGGGCACTCTACGAGCAGTGCTTC	CASSVSSARALYEQCF
TRBJ1-5	-	-	TRBV6-4	TGTGTCAGCAGTGACTCTGGGGGTGGACCTAGGGTCTATCGCAATCAGCCCCAGCATTTT	CVSSDSGGGPRVYRNQPQHF
TRBJ2-1	few	-	TRBV11-2	TGTGCCAGTAGCTTAGTCGGGGCGGTAGCCTACAATGAGCAGCTCTTC	CASSLVGAVAYNEQLF
TRBJ2-1	-	-	TRBV11-3	TGTGCCAGCAGCTTATATCAAGGCGGGAAGGCCGGCTACAATGAGCAGTTCTTC	CASSLYQGGKAGYNEQFF